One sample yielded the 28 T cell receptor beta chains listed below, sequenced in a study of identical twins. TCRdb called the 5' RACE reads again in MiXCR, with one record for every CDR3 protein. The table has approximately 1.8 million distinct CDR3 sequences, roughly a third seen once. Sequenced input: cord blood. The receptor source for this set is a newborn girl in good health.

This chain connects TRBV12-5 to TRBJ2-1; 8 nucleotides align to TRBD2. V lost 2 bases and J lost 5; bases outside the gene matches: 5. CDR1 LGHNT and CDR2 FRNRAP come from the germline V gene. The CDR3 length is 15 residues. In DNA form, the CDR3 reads TGTGCTAGTGGTTTGATCCCTAGCGGGCACAATGAGCAGTTCTTC. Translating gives CASGLIPSGHNEQFF. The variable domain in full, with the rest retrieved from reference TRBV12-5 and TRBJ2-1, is DARVTQTPRHKVTEMGQEVTMRCQPILGHNTVFWYRQTMMQGLELLAYFRNRAPLDDSGMPKDRFSAEMPDATLATLKIQPSEPRDSAVYFCASGLIPSGHNEQFFGPGTRLTVL.

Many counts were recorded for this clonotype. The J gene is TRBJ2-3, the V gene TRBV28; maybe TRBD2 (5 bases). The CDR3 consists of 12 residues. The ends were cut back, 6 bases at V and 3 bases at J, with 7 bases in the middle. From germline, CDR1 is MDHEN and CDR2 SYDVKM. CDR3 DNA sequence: TGTGCCAGCAGGCGGGCAACAGATACGCAGTATTTT. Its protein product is CASRRATDTQYF.

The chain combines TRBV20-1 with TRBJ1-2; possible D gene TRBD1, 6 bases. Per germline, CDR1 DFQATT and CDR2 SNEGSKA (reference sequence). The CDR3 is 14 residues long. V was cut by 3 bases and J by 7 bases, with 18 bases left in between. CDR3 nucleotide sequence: TGCAGTGCTAGGAGCGGGGGCGCTAGGAGTGGCTACACCTTC. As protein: CSARSGGARSGYTF.

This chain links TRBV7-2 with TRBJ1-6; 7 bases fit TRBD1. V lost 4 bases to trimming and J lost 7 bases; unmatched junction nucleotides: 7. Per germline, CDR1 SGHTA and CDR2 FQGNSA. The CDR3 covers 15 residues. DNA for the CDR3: TGTGCCAGCAGCTCTGGGACAGCCACCAATTCACCCCTCCACTTT. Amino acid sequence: CASSSGTATNSPLHF.

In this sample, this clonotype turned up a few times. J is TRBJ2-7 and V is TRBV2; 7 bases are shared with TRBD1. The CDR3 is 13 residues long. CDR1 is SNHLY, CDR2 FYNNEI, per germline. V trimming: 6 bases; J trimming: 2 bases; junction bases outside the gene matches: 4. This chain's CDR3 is CASSKGQTYEQYF. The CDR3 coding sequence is TGTGCCAGCAGCAAGGGACAGACCTACGAGCAGTACTTC.

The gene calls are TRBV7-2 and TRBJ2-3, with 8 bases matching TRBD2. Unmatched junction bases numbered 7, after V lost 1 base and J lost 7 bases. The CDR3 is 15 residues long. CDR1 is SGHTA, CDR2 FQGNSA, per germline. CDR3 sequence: CASSLGSGNPYTQYF. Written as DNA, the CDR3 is TGTGCCAGCAGCTTAGGTAGCGGGAACCCCTATACGCAGTATTTT.

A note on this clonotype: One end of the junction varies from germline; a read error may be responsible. The CDR3 here is CASSSRGDRADSPPHF. The CDR3 region has the DNA TGTGCCAGCAGTTCACGGGGAGACAGGGCGGATTCACCCCCCCACTTT. This sequence joins TRBV28 and TRBJ1-6, with 7 bases identical to TRBD1. The CDR3 length is 16 residues. CDR1 and CDR2 from the germline V gene are MDHEN and SYDVKM.

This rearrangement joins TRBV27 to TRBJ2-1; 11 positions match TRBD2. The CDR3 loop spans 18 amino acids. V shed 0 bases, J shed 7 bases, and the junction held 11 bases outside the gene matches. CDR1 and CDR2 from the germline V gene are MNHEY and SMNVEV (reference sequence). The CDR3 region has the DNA TGTGCCAGCAGTTTATCCCTGCCACTAGCGGGAGTCGGAAATGAGCAGTTCTTC. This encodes CASSLSLPLAGVGNEQFF.

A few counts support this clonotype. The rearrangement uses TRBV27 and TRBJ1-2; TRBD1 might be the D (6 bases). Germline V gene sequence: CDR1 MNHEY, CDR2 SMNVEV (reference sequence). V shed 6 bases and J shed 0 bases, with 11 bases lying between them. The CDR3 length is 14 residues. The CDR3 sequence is CASRGGPSNYGYTF. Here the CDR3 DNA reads TGTGCCAGCAGAGGGGGGCCCTCTAACTATGGCTACACCTTC.

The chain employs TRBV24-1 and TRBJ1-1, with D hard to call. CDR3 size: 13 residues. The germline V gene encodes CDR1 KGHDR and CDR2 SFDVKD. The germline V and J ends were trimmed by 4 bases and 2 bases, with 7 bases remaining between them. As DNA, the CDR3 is TGTGCCACCAGTGACCCAATTAACACTGAAGCTTTCTTT. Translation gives CATSDPINTEAFF.

CDR3: CASRAASSGNTIYF. The CDR3 nucleotides read TGTGCCAGCAGGGCGGCAAGCTCTGGAAACACCATATATTTT. V gene TRBV9 combines with J gene TRBJ1-3, with D unresolved. The CDR3 consists of 14 residues. CDR1 and CDR2 (germline): SGDLS, YYNGEE. V lost 5 bases, J lost 0 bases, and 9 bases lay in between.

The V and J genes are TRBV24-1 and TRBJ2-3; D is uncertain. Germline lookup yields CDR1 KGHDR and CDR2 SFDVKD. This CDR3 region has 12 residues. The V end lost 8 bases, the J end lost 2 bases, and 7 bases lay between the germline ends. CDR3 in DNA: TGTGCCACCAACCAGACCACAGATACGCAGTATTTT. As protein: CATNQTTDTQYF.

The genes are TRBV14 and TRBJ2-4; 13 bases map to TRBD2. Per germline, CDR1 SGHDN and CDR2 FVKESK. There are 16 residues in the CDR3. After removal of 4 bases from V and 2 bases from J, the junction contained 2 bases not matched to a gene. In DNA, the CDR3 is TGTGCCAGCAGCCGACTAGCGGGGGGTACCAAAAACATTCAGTACTTC. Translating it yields CASSRLAGGTKNIQYF.

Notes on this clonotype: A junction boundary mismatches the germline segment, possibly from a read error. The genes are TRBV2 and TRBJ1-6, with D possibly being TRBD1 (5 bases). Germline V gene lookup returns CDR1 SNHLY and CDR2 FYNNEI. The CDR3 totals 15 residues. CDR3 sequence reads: CASSEGQPYNSPLHF. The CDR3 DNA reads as TGTGCCAGCAGTGAGGGGCAGCCTTATAATTCGCCCCTCCACTTT.

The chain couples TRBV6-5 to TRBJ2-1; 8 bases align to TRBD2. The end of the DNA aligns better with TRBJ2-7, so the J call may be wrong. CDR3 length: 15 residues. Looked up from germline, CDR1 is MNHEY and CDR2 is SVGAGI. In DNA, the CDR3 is TGTGCCAGCAGTTACGGGCCGGGAGGGCGGCATGAGCAGTACTTC. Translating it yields CASSYGPGGRHEQYF.

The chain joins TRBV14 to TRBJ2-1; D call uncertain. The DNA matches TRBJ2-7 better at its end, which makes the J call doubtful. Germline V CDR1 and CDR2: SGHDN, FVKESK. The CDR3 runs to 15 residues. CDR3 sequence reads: CASSLYPSSYNEQYF. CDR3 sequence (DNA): TGTGCCAGCAGCTTATACCCCAGCTCCTACAATGAGCAGTACTTC.

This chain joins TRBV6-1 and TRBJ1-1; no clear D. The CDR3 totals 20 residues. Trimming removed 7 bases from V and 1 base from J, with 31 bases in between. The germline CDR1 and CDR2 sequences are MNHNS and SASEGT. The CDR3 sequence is CASTLRTLALRGSGNTEAFF. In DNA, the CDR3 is TGTGCCAGCACCTTGAGGACCCTGGCCCTACGAGGGTCTGGGAACACTGAAGCTTTCTTT.

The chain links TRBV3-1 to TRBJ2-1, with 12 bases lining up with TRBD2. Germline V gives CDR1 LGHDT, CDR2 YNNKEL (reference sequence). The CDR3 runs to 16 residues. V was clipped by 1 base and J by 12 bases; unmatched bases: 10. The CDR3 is CASSQVPSGGASGQFF. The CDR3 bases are TGTGCCAGCAGCCAAGTGCCTAGCGGGGGGGCCTCAGGGCAGTTCTTC.

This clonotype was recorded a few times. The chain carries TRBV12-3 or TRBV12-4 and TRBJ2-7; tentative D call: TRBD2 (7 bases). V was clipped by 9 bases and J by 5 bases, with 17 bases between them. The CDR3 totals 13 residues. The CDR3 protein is CASKGGAANEQYF. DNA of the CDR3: TGTGCCAGTAAGGGGGGGGCAGCGAACGAGCAGTACTTC.

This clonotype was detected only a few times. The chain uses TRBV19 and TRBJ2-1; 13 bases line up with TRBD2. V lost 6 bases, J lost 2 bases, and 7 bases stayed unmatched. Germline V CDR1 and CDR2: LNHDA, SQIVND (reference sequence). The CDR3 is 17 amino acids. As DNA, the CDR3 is TGTGCCAGTAGCCGGACTAGCGGGAGAAGAACCTACAATGAGCAGTTCTTC. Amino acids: CASSRTSGRRTYNEQFF.

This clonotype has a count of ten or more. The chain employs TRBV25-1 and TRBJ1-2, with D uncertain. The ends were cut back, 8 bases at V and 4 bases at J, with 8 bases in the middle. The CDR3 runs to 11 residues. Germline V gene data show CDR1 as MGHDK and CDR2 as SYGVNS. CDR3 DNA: TGTGCCAGCGGAGCAGGCTATGGCTACACCTTC. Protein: CASGAGYGYTF.

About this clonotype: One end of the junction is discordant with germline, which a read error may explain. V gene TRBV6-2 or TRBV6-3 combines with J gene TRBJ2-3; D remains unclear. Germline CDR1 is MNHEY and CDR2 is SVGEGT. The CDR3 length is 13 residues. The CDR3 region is CASSYFYLDTRYF. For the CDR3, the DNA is TGTGCCAGCAGCTACTTTTATCTGGATACGCGGTATTTT.

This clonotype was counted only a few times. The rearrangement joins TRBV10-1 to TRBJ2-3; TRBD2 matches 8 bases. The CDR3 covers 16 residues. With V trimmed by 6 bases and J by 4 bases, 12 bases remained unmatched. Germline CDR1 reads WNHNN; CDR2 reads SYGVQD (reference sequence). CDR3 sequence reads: CASSDLLAGGSDTQYF. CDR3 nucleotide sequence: TGCGCCAGCAGCGACCTACTGGCGGGGGGCTCAGATACGCAGTATTTT.

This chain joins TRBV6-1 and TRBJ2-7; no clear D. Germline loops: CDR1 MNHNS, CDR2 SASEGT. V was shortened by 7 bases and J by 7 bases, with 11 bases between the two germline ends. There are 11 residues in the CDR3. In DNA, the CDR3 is TGTGCCAGCACCTTGGTCCAAGAGCAGTACTTC. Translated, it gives CASTLVQEQYF.

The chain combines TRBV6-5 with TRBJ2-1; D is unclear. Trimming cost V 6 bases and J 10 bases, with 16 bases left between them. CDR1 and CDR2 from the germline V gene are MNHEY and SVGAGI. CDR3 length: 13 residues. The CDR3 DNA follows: TGTGCCAGCAGCTCTTGGTCTCCCTACGAGCAGTTCTTC. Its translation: CASSSWSPYEQFF.

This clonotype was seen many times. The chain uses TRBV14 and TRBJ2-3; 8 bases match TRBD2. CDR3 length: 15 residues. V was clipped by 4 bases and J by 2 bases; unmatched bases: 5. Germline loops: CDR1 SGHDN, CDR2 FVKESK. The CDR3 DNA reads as TGTGCCAGCAGCCGCCGACTAGCGTACACAGATACGCAGTATTTT. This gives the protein CASSRRLAYTDTQYF.

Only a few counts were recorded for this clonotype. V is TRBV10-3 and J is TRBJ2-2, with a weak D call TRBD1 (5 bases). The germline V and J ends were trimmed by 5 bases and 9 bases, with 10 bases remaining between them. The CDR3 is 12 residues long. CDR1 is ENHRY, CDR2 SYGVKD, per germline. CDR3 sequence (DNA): TGTGCCATCAGTCCGCAGGACAGGGAGCTGTTTTTT. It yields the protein CAISPQDRELFF.

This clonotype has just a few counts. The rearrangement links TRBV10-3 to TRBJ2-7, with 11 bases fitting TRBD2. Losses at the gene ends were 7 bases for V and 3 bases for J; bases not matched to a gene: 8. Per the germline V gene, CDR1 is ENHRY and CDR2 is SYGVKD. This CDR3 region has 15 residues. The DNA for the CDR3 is TGTGCCATCATGGGCCTAGCGGGGGGACACTACGAGCAGTACTTC. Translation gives CAIMGLAGGHYEQYF.